The source of this TCR beta chain is a study of blood T cell repertoires in COVID-19. Participants were placed into cohorts based on the clinical history they reported. During the 2 weeks before they entered the study, exposed participants had met someone with a PCR-confirmed or clinician-diagnosed COVID-19 case. In germline, CDR1 is SNHLY, CDR2 FYNNEI. The CDR3 has 15 residues. V shed 5 bases, J shed 2 bases, and the junction held 3 bases outside the gene matches. In the original processing: Counts of nucleated cells, estimated from reference gene primer amplification, were obtained. TCRdb keeps only in-frame clones here, not all; method: immunoSEQ multiplex PCR. V and J calls and clone size follow that table, whereas D and trimming were derived from the DNA. The sample comprises a few hundred thousand clones, nearly 90% of which are singletons, and 2.9% rests with the top ten.

Sequencing input: PBMCs or T cells enriched from blood (not recorded which). V and J are TRBV2 and TRBJ2-7, with TRBD2 matching 13 bases. This TCR came from a woman in her 50s who had been exposed to COVID-19. The chain's CDR3 is CASSWTSGGPYEQYF. The CDR3 nucleotides read TGTGCCAGCAGTTGGACTAGCGGGGGACCCTACGAGCAGTACTTC.